These 13 T cell receptor beta chains came from one sample sequenced in a study of control samples from healthy donors and cancer patients. Some clones are missing from TCRdb's copy, which holds only in-frame ones; the method was immunoSEQ multiplex PCR. Altogether approximately 100,000 clones are present, roughly 84% being singletons, with the ten largest covering 2.1%. The sample taken for sequencing was blood. These TCRs come from a woman aged 40 to 55 in good health.

Details on this clone: This sample also contains other DNA sequences that code for the same CDR3. V is TRBV6-4 and J is TRBJ1-1; 11 positions agree with TRBD1. The germline V gene has CDR1 MRHNA and CDR2 SNTAGT. V was clipped by 5 bases and J by 7 bases; unmatched bases: 6. The CDR3 has 14 amino acids. CDR3 sequence (DNA): TGTGCCAGCAGTCCTCGGACAGGGGGCCTTGAAGCTTTCTTT. Translation: CASSPRTGGLEAFF.

This clone has only a few counts. The chain joins TRBV30 to TRBJ1-6; 11 nucleotides match TRBD1. V lost 3 bases and J lost 4; bases outside the gene matches: 17. The CDR3 is 20 amino acids. Germline CDR1 reads GTSNPN; CDR2 reads SVGIG (reference sequence). The CDR3 loop is CAWRETTGQGATHYNSPLHF. The CDR3 DNA reads TGTGCCTGGAGAGAAACAACCGGACAGGGGGCAACTCATTATAATTCACCCCTCCACTTT.

This clone appeared a single time. J is TRBJ1-2 and V is TRBV21-1; no check of the table's D call, TRBD1, against the DNA was made. TRBV21-1 is a recognized pseudogene. The CDR3 consists of 15 residues. Here the CDR3 reads CASSTLGQDNYGYTF. The CDR3 DNA is TGTGCCAGCAGCACTCTCGGACAGGACAACTATGGCTACACCTTC.

This sequence joins TRBV9 and TRBJ2-5; weak D call: TRBD1 (5 bases). The CDR3 spans 15 residues. Germline assignment: CDR1 SGDLS and CDR2 YYNGEE. Deletions cut 0 bases from V and 2 bases from J, with 11 bases between. CDR3 coding DNA: TGTGCCAGCAGCGTAGATAAGGGGCTGCAAGAGACCCAGTACTTC. Residues: CASSVDKGLQETQYF.

V usage is TRBV19 and J usage is TRBJ1-1; no firm D call. This CDR3 region has 14 residues. V was clipped by 5 bases and J by 1 base, with 11 bases between them. Germline values: CDR1 LNHDA, CDR2 SQIVND (reference sequence). CDR3: CASSALVRNTEAFF. CDR3 DNA: TGTGCCAGTAGTGCCCTAGTGAGGAACACTGAAGCTTTCTTT.

This chain links TRBV24-1 with TRBJ2-3, with 7 nucleotides matching TRBD1. The CDR3 has 17 residues. CDR1 is KGHDR and CDR2 is SFDVKD in the germline V gene. Trimming cost V 2 bases and J 3 bases; bases outside gene matches: 10. CDR3 coding DNA: TGTGCCACCAGTGATTCGACCGACAGGGTGGCGACAGATACGCAGTATTTT. It encodes CATSDSTDRVATDTQYF.

The genes are TRBV15 and TRBJ2-1, with D perhaps matching TRBD1 or TRBD2 (9 bases each). The V end lost 9 bases, the J end lost 6 bases, and 27 bases lay between the germline ends. There are 17 residues in the CDR3. CDR1 and CDR2 from the germline V gene are LNHNV and YYDKDF (reference sequence). The CDR3 loop is CATADRGSLAGSNEQFF. The CDR3 bases are TGTGCCACAGCAGACAGGGGGAGCCTAGCGGGATCCAATGAGCAGTTCTTC.

The chain employs TRBV14 and TRBJ1-3; possible D gene TRBD1, 5 bases. The CDR3 covers 17 residues. In germline, CDR1 is SGHDN, CDR2 FVKESK. V was shortened by 1 base and J by 6 bases, with 19 bases between the two germline ends. CDR3 sequence: CASSQVSWVRDENTIYF. The CDR3 coding sequence is TGTGCCAGCAGCCAAGTTTCGTGGGTCAGGGATGAAAACACCATATATTTT.

The CDR3 DNA is TGTGCCAGCAGCCCCCCTATGGCGACAGATACGCAGTATTTT. This encodes CASSPPMATDTQYF. The V and J genes are TRBV7-2 and TRBJ2-3; D call uncertain. Trimming took off 5 bases at V and 3 bases at J, with 12 bases between the two ends. In germline, CDR1 is SGHTA, CDR2 FQGNSA. CDR3 length: 14 residues.

The V and J genes are TRBV7-9 and TRBJ2-5; tentative D call: TRBD2 (6 bases). V lost 5 bases and J 4 bases, leaving 20 bases between the germline ends. This CDR3 has 16 residues. Germline CDR1 SEHNR, CDR2 FQNEAQ (reference sequence). The CDR3 DNA sequence: TGTGCCAGCAGCCCCCCCGGAGGGAAAAGAAGAGAGACCCAGTACTTC. Its translation is CASSPPGGKRRETQYF.

The chain uses TRBV2 and TRBJ1-1; no definite D call. Trimming cost V 5 bases and J 1 base, with 14 bases left between them. This CDR3 spans 15 amino acids. Per germline, CDR1 SNHLY and CDR2 FYNNEI. CDR3 bases: TGTGCCAGCAGTCAATGGGAGGGATCGAACACTGAAGCTTTCTTT. Protein: CASSQWEGSNTEAFF.

The chain links TRBV15 to TRBJ1-1; D might be TRBD1 (6 bases). V was pared by 1 base and J by 1 base, with 10 bases between. CDR3 size: 15 residues. CDR1 and CDR2 from the germline V gene are LNHNV and YYDKDF (reference sequence). The CDR3 spells CATSRVPTGNTEAFF. The CDR3, as DNA: TGTGCCACCAGCAGAGTCCCGACAGGGAACACTGAAGCTTTCTTT.

This clone is a singleton in its sample. This sequence joins TRBV6-1 and TRBJ2-3; 9 nucleotides line up with TRBD2. The CDR3 sequence is 18 residues long. Per germline, CDR1 MNHNS and CDR2 SASEGT. V lost 1 base, J lost 0 bases, and 8 bases stayed unmatched. The CDR3 bases are TGTGCCAGCAGTGAAGAGCCTAGCGGGGCCTTGAGCACAGATACGCAGTATTTT. Its translation: CASSEEPSGALSTDTQYF.